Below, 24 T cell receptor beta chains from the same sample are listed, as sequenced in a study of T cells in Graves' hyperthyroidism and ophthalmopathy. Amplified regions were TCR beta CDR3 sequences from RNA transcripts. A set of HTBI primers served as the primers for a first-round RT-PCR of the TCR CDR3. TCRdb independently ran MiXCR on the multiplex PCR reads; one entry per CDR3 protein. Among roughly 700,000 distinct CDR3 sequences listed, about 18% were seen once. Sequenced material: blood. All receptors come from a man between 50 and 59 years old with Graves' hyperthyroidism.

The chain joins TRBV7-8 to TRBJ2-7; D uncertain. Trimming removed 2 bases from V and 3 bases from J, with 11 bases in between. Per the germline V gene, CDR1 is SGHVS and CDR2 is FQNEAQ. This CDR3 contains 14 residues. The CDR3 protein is CASSLRSELYEQYF. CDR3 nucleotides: TGTGCCAGCAGCTTAAGGAGTGAGCTCTACGAGCAGTACTTC.

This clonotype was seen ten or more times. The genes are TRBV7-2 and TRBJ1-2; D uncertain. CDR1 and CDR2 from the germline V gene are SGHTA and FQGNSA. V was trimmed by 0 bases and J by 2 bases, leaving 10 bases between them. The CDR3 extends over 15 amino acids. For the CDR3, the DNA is TGTGCCAGCAGCTTAGCGGCAGCCTTGAACTATGGCTACACCTTC. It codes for CASSLAAALNYGYTF.

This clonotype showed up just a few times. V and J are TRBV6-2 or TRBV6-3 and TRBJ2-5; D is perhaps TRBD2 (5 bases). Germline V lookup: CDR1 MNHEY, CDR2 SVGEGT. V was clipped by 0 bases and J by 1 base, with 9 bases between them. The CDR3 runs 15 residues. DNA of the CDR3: TGTGCCAGCAGTTACTCGGGAGCTACCCAAGAGACCCAGTACTTC. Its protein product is CASSYSGATQETQYF.

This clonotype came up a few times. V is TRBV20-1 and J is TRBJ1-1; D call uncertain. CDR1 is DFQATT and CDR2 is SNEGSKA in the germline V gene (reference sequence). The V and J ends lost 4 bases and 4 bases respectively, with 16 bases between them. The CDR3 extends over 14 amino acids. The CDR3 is CSAIRGGRSTEAFF. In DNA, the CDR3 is TGCAGTGCTATCCGAGGTGGGAGGAGCACTGAAGCTTTCTTT.

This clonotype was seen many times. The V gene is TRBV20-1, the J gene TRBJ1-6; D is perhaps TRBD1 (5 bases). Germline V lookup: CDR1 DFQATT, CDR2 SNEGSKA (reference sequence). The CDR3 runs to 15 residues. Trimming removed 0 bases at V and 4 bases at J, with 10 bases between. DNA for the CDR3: TGCAGTGCTAGAGAGGGGCTGGGATATAATTCACCCCTCCACTTT. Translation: CSAREGLGYNSPLHF.

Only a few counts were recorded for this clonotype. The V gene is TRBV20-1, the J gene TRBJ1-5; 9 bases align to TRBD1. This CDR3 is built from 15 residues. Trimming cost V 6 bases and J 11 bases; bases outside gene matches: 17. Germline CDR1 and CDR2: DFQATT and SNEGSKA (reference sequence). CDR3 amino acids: CSATRTGVSSAAQHF. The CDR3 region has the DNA TGCAGTGCGACGCGGACAGGGGTATCCTCGGCAGCCCAGCATTTT.

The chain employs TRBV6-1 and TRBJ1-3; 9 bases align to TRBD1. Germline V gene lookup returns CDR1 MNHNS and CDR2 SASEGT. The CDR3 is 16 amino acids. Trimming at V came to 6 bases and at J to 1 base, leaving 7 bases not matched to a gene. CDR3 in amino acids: CASRLTGGNSGNTIYF. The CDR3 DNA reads TGTGCCAGCAGGTTGACAGGGGGTAATTCTGGAAACACCATATATTTT.

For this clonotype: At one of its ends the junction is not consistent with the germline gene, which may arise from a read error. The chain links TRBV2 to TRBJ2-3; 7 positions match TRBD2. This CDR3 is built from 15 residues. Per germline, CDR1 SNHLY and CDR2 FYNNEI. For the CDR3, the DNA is TGTGCCAGCAGTGACCCTGGCGGGAGCACCGATACGCAGTATTTT. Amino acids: CASSDPGGSTDTQYF.

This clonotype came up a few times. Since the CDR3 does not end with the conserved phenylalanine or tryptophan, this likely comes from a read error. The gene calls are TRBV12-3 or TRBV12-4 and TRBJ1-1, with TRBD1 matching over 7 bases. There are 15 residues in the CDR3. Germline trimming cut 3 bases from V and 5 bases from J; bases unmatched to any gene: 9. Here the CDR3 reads CASSLFEGAETEAFL. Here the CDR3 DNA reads TGTGCCAGCAGTTTGTTTGAGGGGGCCGAGACTGAAGCTTTCCTT.

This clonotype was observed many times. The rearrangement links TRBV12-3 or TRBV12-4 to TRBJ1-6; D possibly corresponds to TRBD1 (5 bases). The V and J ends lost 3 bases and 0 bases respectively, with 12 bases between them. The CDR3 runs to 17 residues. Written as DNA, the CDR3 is TGTGCCAGCAGTTTTACCCCAGGGCGCTCCTATAATTCACCCCTCCACTTT. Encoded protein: CASSFTPGRSYNSPLHF.

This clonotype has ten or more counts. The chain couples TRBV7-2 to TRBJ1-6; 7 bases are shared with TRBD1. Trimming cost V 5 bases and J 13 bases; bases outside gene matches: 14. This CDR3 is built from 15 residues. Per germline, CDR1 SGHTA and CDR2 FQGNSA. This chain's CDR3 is CASSREGTAGRPLHF. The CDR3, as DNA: TGTGCCAGCAGCCGCGAAGGGACAGCAGGACGGCCCCTCCACTTT.

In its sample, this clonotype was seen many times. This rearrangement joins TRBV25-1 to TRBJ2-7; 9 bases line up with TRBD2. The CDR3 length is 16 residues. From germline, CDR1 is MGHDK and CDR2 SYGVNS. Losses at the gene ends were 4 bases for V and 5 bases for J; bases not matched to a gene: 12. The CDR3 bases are TGTGCCAGCAGTGGGCGGGGAAGCGGGAGGAAAAACGAGCAGTACTTC. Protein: CASSGRGSGRKNEQYF.

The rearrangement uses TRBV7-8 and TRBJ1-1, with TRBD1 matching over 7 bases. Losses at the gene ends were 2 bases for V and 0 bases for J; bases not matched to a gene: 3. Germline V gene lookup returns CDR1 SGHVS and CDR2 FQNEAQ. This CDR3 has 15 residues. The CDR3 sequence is CASSLWGTVNTEAFF. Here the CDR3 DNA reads TGTGCCAGCAGCTTATGGGGGACAGTGAACACTGAAGCTTTCTTT.

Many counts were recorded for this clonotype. This CDR3 reads CASSLSGTGEGTEAFF. Here the CDR3 DNA reads TGTGCCAGCAGTTTATCCGGGACAGGGGAAGGCACTGAAGCTTTCTTT. This rearrangement joins TRBV27 to TRBJ1-1; 10 nucleotides match TRBD1. There are 16 residues in the CDR3. CDR1 MNHEY and CDR2 SMNVEV come from the germline V gene (reference sequence). The V segment lost 0 bases and the J segment 4 bases; nucleotides outside the gene matches: 5.

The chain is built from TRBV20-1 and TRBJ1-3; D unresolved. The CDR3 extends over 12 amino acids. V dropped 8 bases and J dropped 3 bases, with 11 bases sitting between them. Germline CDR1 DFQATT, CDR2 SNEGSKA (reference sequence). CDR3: CSTPRDGNTIYF. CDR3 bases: TGCAGTACCCCTCGGGATGGAAACACCATATATTTT.

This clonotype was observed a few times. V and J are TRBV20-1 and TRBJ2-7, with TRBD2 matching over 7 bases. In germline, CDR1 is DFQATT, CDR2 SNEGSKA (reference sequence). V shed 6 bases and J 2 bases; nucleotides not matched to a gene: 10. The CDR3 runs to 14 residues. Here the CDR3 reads CSAHPSGRAYEQYF. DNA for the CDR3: TGCAGTGCGCATCCTAGCGGACGAGCCTACGAGCAGTACTTC.

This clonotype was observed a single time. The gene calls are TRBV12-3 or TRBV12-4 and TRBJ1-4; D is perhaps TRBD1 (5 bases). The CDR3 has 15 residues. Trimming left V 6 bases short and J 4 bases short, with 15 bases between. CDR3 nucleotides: TGTGCCAGCAGCCCTGGGGGGGGTATTAATGAAAAACTGTTTTTT. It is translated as CASSPGGGINEKLFF.

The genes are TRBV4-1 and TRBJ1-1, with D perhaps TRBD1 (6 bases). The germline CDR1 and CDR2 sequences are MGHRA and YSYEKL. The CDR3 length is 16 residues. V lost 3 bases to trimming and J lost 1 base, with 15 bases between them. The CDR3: CASSQGGGRQNTEAFF. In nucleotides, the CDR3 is TGCGCCAGCAGCCAGGGGGGGGGCAGACAGAACACTGAAGCTTTCTTT.

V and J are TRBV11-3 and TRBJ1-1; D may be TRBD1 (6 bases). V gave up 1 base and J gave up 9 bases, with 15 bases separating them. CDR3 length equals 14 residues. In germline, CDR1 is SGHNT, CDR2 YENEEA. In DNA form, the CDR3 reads TGTGCCAGCAGCTTAGCGGCGGGGGCGCGGAAAGCTTTCTTT. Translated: CASSLAAGARKAFF. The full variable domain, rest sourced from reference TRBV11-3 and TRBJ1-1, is EAGVVQSPRYKIIEKKQPVAFWCNPISGHNTLYWYLQNLGQGPELLIRYENEEAVDDSQLPKDRFSAERLKGVDSTLKIQPAELGDSAVYLCASSLAAGARKAFFGQGTRLTVV.

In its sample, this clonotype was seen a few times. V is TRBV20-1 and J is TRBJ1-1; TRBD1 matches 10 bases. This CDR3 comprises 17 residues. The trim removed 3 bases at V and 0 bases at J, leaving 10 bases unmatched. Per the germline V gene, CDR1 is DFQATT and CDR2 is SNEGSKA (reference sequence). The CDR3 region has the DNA TGCAGTGCTAGGCCTCACGCCGGGACAGGGGTGAACACTGAAGCTTTCTTT. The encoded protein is CSARPHAGTGVNTEAFF.

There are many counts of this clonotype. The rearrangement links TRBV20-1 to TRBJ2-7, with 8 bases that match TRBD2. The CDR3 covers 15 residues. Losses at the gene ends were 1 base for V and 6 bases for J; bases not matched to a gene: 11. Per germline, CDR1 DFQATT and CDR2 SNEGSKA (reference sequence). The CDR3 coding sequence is TGCAGTGCTAGAGTGCCAGCGGGAGTGGTTTCCGAGCAGTACTTC. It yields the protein CSARVPAGVVSEQYF.

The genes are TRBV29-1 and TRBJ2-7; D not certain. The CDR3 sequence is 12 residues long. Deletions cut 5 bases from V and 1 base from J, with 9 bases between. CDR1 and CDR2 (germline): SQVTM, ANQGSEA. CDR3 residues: CSVRMKSYEQYF. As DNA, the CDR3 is TGCAGCGTTAGGATGAAGTCCTACGAGCAGTACTTC.

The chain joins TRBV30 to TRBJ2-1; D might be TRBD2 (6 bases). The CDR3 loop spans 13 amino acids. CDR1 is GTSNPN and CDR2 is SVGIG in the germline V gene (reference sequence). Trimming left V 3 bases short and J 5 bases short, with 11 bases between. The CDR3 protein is CAWRGGIDNEQFF. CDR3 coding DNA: TGTGCCTGGAGAGGCGGGATCGACAATGAGCAGTTCTTC.

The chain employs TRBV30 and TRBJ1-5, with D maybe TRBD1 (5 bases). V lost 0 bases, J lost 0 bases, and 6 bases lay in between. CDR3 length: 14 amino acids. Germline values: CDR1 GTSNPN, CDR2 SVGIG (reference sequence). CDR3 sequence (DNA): TGTGCCTGGAGTGTGGGACTTAGCAATCAGCCCCAGCATTTT. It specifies CAWSVGLSNQPQHF. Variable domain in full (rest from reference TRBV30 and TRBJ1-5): SQTIHQWPATLVQPVGSPLSLECTVEGTSNPNLYWYRQAAGRGLQLLFYSVGIGQISSEVPQNLSASRPQDRQFILSSKKLLLSDSGFYLCAWSVGLSNQPQHFGDGTRLSIL.